The clone carrying this T cell receptor (beta chain) was detected ten times or more. Its specificity is unknown. The CDR3 totals 14 residues. Per the germline V gene, CDR1 is LNHDA and CDR2 is SQIVND (reference sequence). V lost 5 bases and J lost 5, with 15 bases in between. Graves' hyperthyroidism without ophthalmopathy progression within 18 months was termed stable. Patients aged 18 to 65 had newly diagnosed hyperthyroidism of under 2 months' duration. The record originates from a study of T cells in Graves' hyperthyroidism and ophthalmopathy. Study information: Any treatment followed the collection of peripheral blood at initial diagnosis.

Amplified regions were TCR beta CDR3 sequences from RNA transcripts. TCR CDR3 regions were first amplified by RT-PCR with HTBI primers. Using its own MiXCR run on the multiplex PCR reads, TCRdb lists one record per CDR3 protein. This sample carries around 500,000 distinct CDR3 sequences, 14% of them seen once, and the ten largest clones take roughly 14%. General observations from the study: From stable hyperthyroidism, ophthalmopathy was set apart by a 13 V-J model.

The clonotype comes from a woman in her 40s with Graves' hyperthyroidism. Sequencing was performed on blood. This chain connects TRBV19 to TRBJ2-5, with D tentatively TRBD1 or TRBD2 (5 bases each). The CDR3 DNA follows: TGTGCCAGTAGTTCTAGGCAGGGAGCGGAGACCCAGTACTTC. Protein sequence: CASSSRQGAETQYF.